The TCR beta chain described here comes from a study of T-cell memory formation after mild COVID-19 (dated by TCRdb to about 2021). About the study as a whole: TCR sequence clusters from the two donors were found to be largely donor specific. The cohort was made up of two young adult volunteers, one female and one male, who were previously healthy. T-cell clones expanding and contracting after mild COVID-19 in two donors were tracked by longitudinal TCRalpha and TCRbeta repertoire sequencing.

PBMCs were isolated by Ficoll-Paque density gradient centrifugation. General findings and caveats noted by the study authors: Contracting CD4+ clones were found mainly in CM and EM memory subsets, while CD8+ clones were enriched in EMRA. Whether the second-wave clones peaking on day 37 were SARS-CoV-2 specific was not confirmed. Some responding clones were found in pre-infection memory, which suggests that pre-existing cross-reactive memory T cells took part in the SARS-CoV-2 response. Clones contracting from day 15 to 85 had balanced CD4/CD8 phenotypes, while a second wave expanding from day 15 to 37 was biased towards CD4+. The study included only a couple of mild cases, and larger cohorts that include severe cases with pre-infection samples were judged to be necessary.

The run used an Illumina NovaSeq 6000. Using 5'RACE with constant-segment primers, TCRalpha and TCRbeta cDNA libraries were constructed, with sample barcodes and unique molecular identifiers added in the process. Trizol reagent was used to extract RNA from every sample. Library amplification was performed in two PCR steps, and a second sample barcode and Illumina TruSeq adapters were introduced in the second step. Sequencing of libraries was performed on an Illumina NovaSeq with 2 x 150 bp paired-end reads. The paper's processing steps were these. With migec v1.2.7, reads were demultiplexed and then collapsed into UMI-guided consensus sequences. Using mixcr v2.1.11, UMI consensuses were aligned to TRA and TRB V and J templates and then assembled into clonotypes. Clonotypes were classified as expanded or contracted when called significant by both edgeR and NoisET, with noise models trained on biological replicates. For edgeR calls, a false discovery rate-adjusted p below 0.01 and a log2 fold-change threshold of 1 were applied. As an exploratory analysis of dynamics, PCA with hierarchical clustering was applied to max-normalized trajectories of the 1000 most abundant clonotypes. Separately sequenced CD4+ and CD8+ repertoires were used to assign a CD4 or CD8 phenotype to each responding clone. TCRdb ran its own pipeline on the public reads, namely fastp trimming at Q25 and MiXCR clone calling, and kept in-frame beta chains. Records with the same CDR3 protein are collapsed into one entry carrying the most frequent genes and DNA. These V and J calls rely on TCRdb rather than the paper's analysis. For this sample the table gives over 400,000 distinct CDR3 sequences, of which more than 20% were detected only once. Roughly 14% of the sample is taken by the ten largest.

This clonotype was observed a handful of times. Which antigen it targets is not known. Per-base quality was not reported, and no clone a single base away is much larger than it. V is clipped by 6 bases and J by 2 bases, and the sequence between their germline boundaries is 14 bases long. CDR1 and CDR2, looked up from the germline V gene, are MNHNS and SASEGT. From the cysteine through the phenylalanine, the CDR3 covers 14 amino acids. The retained sequence is limited to the CDR3, 42 bases, with the frame set at the first base. What was sequenced was PBMCs or a T cell subset sorted from them (not recorded which). Recombination connected TRBV6-1 to TRBJ2-7; the D gene is possibly TRBD1, with 6 bases matching. This receptor was taken from an adult woman who had mild COVID-19 (a few samples of this study predate the infection). The sample titles of this study are shuffled in the database, so cell type and time point are left out; the donor was told from shared clones. The CDR3 protein sequence reads: CASSLTGRTYEQYF. The sequenced DNA: TGTGCCAGCAGCCTGACAGGTCGGACCTACGAGCAGTACTTC.